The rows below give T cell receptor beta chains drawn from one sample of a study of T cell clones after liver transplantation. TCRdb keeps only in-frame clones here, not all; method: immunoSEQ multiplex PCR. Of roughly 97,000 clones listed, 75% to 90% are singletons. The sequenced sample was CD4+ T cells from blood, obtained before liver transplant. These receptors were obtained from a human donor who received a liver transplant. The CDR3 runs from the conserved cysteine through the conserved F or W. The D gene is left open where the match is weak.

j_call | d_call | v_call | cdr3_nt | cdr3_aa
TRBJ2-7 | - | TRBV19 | TGTGCCAGTAGTCCACTCCGGGACCGAGGGTACGAGCAGTACTTC | CASSPLRDRGYEQYF
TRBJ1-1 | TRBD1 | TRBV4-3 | TGCGCCAGCAGCACCGGACAGGGGCCGAACACTGAAGCTTTCTTT | CASSTGQGPNTEAFF
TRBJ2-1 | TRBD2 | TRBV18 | TGTGCCAGCTATAGCGGGGACTACAATGAGCAGTTCTTC | CASYSGDYNEQFF
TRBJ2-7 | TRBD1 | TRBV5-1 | TGCGCCAGCGGAAAACAGGGGGATTATTCCTACGAGCAGTACTTC | CASGKQGDYSYEQYF
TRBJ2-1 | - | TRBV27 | TGTGCCAGCAGTTCCCGCCTCGGGGGGACAAAATACAATGAGCAGTTCTTC | CASSSRLGGTKYNEQFF
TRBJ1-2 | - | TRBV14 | TGTGCCAGCAGCCCTAGTCTCGACTATGGCTACACCTTC | CASSPSLDYGYTF
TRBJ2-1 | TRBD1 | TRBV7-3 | TGTGCCAGCAGTCCCACAGGGGGTTCCTACAATGAGCAGTTCTTC | CASSPTGGSYNEQFF
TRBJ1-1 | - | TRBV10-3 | TGTGCCATCAGTGATAGGGGGAACACTGAAGCTTTCTTT | CAISDRGNTEAFF
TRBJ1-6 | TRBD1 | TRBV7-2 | TGTGCCAGCAGCCCCTACAGGGGCCTTACTCCCCTCCACTTT | CASSPYRGLTPLHF
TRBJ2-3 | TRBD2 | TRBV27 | TGTGCCAGCAGCCCGGGACTAGCTAGGGGCACAGATACGCAGTATTTT | CASSPGLARGTDTQYF
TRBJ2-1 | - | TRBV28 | TGTGCCAGCCTTCAGGGCAATGAGCAGTTCTTC | CASLQGNEQFF
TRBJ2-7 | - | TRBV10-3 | TGTGCCATCAGCCTAAACAGGGGAGGGGACGAGCAGTACTTC | CAISLNRGGDEQYF
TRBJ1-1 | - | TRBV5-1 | TGCGCCAGCAGCTTCGGGGGAACTGAAGCTTTCTTT | CASSFGGTEAFF
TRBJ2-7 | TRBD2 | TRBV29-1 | TGCAGCGTTGTTTGGGGGGGGAGGGACTACGAGCAGTACTTC | CSVVWGGRDYEQYF
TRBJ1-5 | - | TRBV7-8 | TGTGCCAGCAGCGCTAGGGGCAATCAGCCCCAGCATTTT | CASSARGNQPQHF
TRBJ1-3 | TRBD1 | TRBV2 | TGTGCCAGCAGAGTTGAGTCCGGGACAGTCATATATTTT | CASRVESGTVIYF
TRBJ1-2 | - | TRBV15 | TGTGCCACCCACACGGGGGGAGTAGCTAACTATGGCTACACCTTC | CATHTGGVANYGYTF
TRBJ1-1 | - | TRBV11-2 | TGTGCCAGCAGCAAGTCAGGGACGAACACTGAAGCTTTCTTT | CASSKSGTNTEAFF
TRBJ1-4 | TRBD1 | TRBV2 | TGTGCCAGCAGTCTACAGGGGGCGAATGAAAAACTGTTTTTT | CASSLQGANEKLFF
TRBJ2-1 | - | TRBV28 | TGTGCCAGCAGTTTGCCTAGTTGGTACAATGAGCAGTTCTTC | CASSLPSWYNEQFF